The 26 T cell receptor beta chains below all came from one sample that was sequenced in a study of Graves' ophthalmopathy and Graves' hyperthyroidism. For repertoire sequencing, the TCR beta CDR3 regions were amplified from RNA transcripts. The authors performed first-round RT-PCR with HTBI primers and then a second-round multiplex PCR. TCRdb independently ran MiXCR on the multiplex PCR reads; one entry per CDR3 protein. This sample has hundreds of thousands of distinct CDR3 sequences, with about two fifths found just once. Sequenced input: peripheral blood. These receptors came from an adult man with Graves' ophthalmopathy.

This clonotype was counted many times. The chain carries TRBV27 and TRBJ1-1; the D gene is possibly TRBD1 (6 bases). Germline-derived CDR1 and CDR2 are MNHEY and SMNVEV (reference sequence). The V end was cut by 6 bases, the J end by 5 bases, with 16 bases between. The CDR3 totals 14 residues. The CDR3 region has the DNA TGTGCCAGCAGCACCGAGGGGGGGCGTACTGAAGCTTTCTTT. Its translation is CASSTEGGRTEAFF.

On this clonotype: One base away lies a much larger clone, so this may be a sequencing read error. The rearrangement joins TRBV28 to TRBJ2-5; D gene ambiguous. The CDR3 totals 11 residues. V was clipped by 8 bases and J by 7 bases, with 11 bases between them. Germline-derived CDR1 and CDR2 are MDHEN and SYDVKM. The CDR3 coding sequence is TGTGCCAGCGAGCGAGGCAGGACCCAGTACTTC. It codes for CASERGRTQYF. The full variable domain, rest sourced from reference TRBV28 and TRBJ2-5, is DVKVTQSSRYLVKRTGEKVFLECVQDMDHENMFWYRQDPGLGLRLIYFSYDVKMKEKGDIPEGYSVSREKKERFSLILESASTNQTSMYLCASERGRTQYFGPGTRLLVL.

The table lists this clonotype with a few counts. This chain joins TRBV7-2 and TRBJ1-4, with D unclear. CDR1 and CDR2 (germline): SGHTA, FQGNSA. This CDR3 region has 14 residues. The V gene lost 4 bases and the J gene lost 8 bases, with 14 bases spanning the gap. The CDR3 is CASSYLGVGEKLFF. CDR3 DNA: TGTGCCAGCAGCTACCTCGGGGTAGGCGAAAAACTGTTTTTT.

V is TRBV19 and J is TRBJ2-7; 7 bases match TRBD2. This CDR3 comprises 13 residues. Germline lookup yields CDR1 LNHDA and CDR2 SQIVND (reference sequence). V gave up 11 bases and J gave up 6 bases; unmatched junction bases: 13. The chain's CDR3 is CAWSRREPAEQYF. CDR3 coding DNA: TGTGCCTGGAGCCGGCGGGAGCCCGCCGAGCAGTACTTC.

This chain connects TRBV7-2 to TRBJ1-2; 7 bases map to TRBD1. The length of the CDR3 is 14 residues. Losses at the gene ends were 3 bases for V and 7 bases for J; bases not matched to a gene: 8. Germline values: CDR1 SGHTA, CDR2 FQGNSA. The CDR3 reads CASSFSGTGVGYTF. The CDR3 bases are TGTGCCAGCAGCTTCTCCGGAACAGGGGTTGGCTACACCTTC.

This clonotype has more than one count but fewer than ten. The rearrangement links TRBV6-5 to TRBJ2-6; no clear D gene. The CDR3 loop spans 16 amino acids. CDR1 and CDR2 from the germline V gene are MNHEY and SVGAGI. The V end lost 2 bases, the J end lost 3 bases, and 11 bases lay between the germline ends. The CDR3 here is CASSYVFTRGANVLTF. The CDR3 DNA reads as TGTGCCAGCAGTTACGTCTTTACGCGTGGGGCCAACGTCCTGACTTTC.

Concerning this clonotype itself: This may arise from a read error, as a much more abundant clone is one base away. The chain carries TRBV9 and TRBJ1-4, with D hard to call. Germline V CDR1 and CDR2: SGDLS, YYNGEE. The length of the CDR3 is 15 residues. Deletions cut 4 bases from V and 5 bases from J, with 15 bases between. The CDR3 here is CASSWALRENEKLFF. Written as DNA, the CDR3 is TGTGCCAGCAGCTGGGCCTTACGGGAGAATGAAAAACTGTTTTTT.

This clonotype has just a few counts. V and J are TRBV7-9 and TRBJ1-6, with TRBD1 identical over 7 bases. This CDR3 is 16 amino acids long. Per the germline V gene, CDR1 is SEHNR and CDR2 is FQNEAQ (reference sequence). Trimming cost V 2 bases and J 7 bases; bases outside gene matches: 8. Here the CDR3 DNA reads TGTGCCAGCAGCTTATTCTCAGGGGGATGGAATTCACCCCTCCACTTT. It codes for CASSLFSGGWNSPLHF.

The chain is built from TRBV29-1 and TRBJ1-4, with 9 positions matching TRBD1. The CDR3 extends over 13 amino acids. CDR1 is SQVTM and CDR2 is ANQGSEA in the germline V gene. The V segment lost 4 bases and the J segment 6 bases; nucleotides outside the gene matches: 3. The CDR3 loop is CSVGDRVYEKLFF. CDR3 coding DNA: TGCAGCGTTGGGGACAGGGTGTATGAAAAACTGTTTTTT. Full variable domain (outside the CDR3, taken from reference TRBV29-1 and TRBJ1-4): SAVISQKPSRDICQRGTSLTIQCQVDSQVTMMFWYRQQPGQSLTLIATANQGSEATYESGFVIDKFPISRPNLTFSTLTVSNMSPEDSSIYLCSVGDRVYEKLFFGSGTQLSVL.

In the case of this clonotype: The junction and the germline gene differ at one end; a read error may be behind it. The V call is TRBV6-1, the J call TRBJ1-1; a weak D match, TRBD1 (6 bases). Germline V gene lookup returns CDR1 MNHNS and CDR2 SASEGT. The CDR3 covers 14 residues. Here the CDR3 DNA reads TGTGCCTATCGGCAGATTCAAAGGGACACTGGAGCTTTCTTT. Protein sequence: CAYRQIQRDTGAFF.

For this clonotype: A much larger clone sits a single nucleotide away, making a read error possible. The chain recombines TRBV2 with TRBJ1-2; 10 nucleotides line up with TRBD1. The germline V gene encodes CDR1 SNHLY and CDR2 FYNNEI. The CDR3 loop spans 13 amino acids. V was pared by 6 bases and J by 4 bases, with 2 bases of the junction left unmatched. As DNA, the CDR3 is TGTGCCAGCAGCGGGACAGGGGCCTATGGCTACACCTTC. Its protein is CASSGTGAYGYTF.

This clonotype was found many times. V usage is TRBV6-4 and J usage is TRBJ2-6, with TRBD2 matching over 11 bases. Per germline, CDR1 MRHNA and CDR2 SNTAGT. The CDR3 length is 17 residues. Unmatched junction bases numbered 0, after V lost 0 bases and J lost 2 bases. CDR3 DNA sequence: TGTGCCAGCAGTGACTCGACTAGCGGGGCTGGGGCCAACGTCCTGACTTTC. Translating it yields CASSDSTSGAGANVLTF.

This clonotype was counted many times. This chain connects TRBV20-1 to TRBJ2-5; 10 nucleotides match TRBD2. This CDR3 region has 14 residues. CDR1 DFQATT and CDR2 SNEGSKA come from the germline V gene (reference sequence). CDR3 protein: CRAKGLAGAETQYF. The CDR3 coding sequence is TGCAGGGCAAAGGGGCTAGCGGGAGCGGAGACCCAGTACTTC.

This clonotype was detected ten times or more. The J gene is TRBJ1-3, the V gene TRBV5-1; 8 bases fit TRBD1. Looked up from germline, CDR1 is SGHRS and CDR2 is YFSETQ. The CDR3 is 14 residues long. The V and J ends lost 8 bases and 0 bases, in that order; junction bases with no gene match: 4. This CDR3 reads CASRQGSSGNTIYF. For the CDR3, the DNA is TGCGCCAGTAGACAGGGGAGCTCTGGAAACACCATATATTTT.

V and J are TRBV10-3 and TRBJ2-5; a weak D match, TRBD1 (6 bases). The CDR3 has 13 amino acids. V was shortened by 6 bases and J by 5 bases, with 13 bases between the two germline ends. Germline V gene data show CDR1 as ENHRY and CDR2 as SYGVKD. The CDR3 reads CAISETQGETQYF. CDR3 sequence (DNA): TGTGCCATCAGCGAGACTCAGGGGGAGACCCAGTACTTC.

J is TRBJ1-5 and V is TRBV15; D unclear. Germline loops: CDR1 LNHNV, CDR2 YYDKDF (reference sequence). The CDR3 contains 14 residues. V was trimmed by 3 bases and J by 6 bases, leaving 12 bases between them. The CDR3 protein is CATSSQSPFQPQHF. The CDR3 bases are TGTGCCACCAGCAGCCAGTCCCCCTTTCAGCCCCAGCATTTT.

This clonotype was seen many times. V is TRBV19 and J is TRBJ1-2; D may be TRBD1 (5 bases). CDR3 length equals 15 residues. V lost 5 bases, J lost 3 bases, and 16 bases lay in between. The germline gives CDR1 LNHDA, CDR2 SQIVND (reference sequence). CDR3 coding DNA: TGTGCCAGTAGTCCGCGCCCGGGACTGCACTATGGCTACACCTTC. As protein: CASSPRPGLHYGYTF.

CDR3 sequence (DNA): TGTGCCAGCAGCGGTACACCGAACACTGAAGCTTTCTTT. This gives the protein CASSGTPNTEAFF. The rearrangement joins TRBV25-1 to TRBJ1-1; D unclear. The CDR3 runs 13 residues. With 6 bases removed from V and 1 base from J, the gap between germline ends came to 9 bases. Germline values: CDR1 MGHDK, CDR2 SYGVNS.

This clonotype was picked up many times. The chain joins TRBV6-2 or TRBV6-3 to TRBJ2-6; D unclear. This CDR3 contains 15 residues. Trimming shortened V by 7 bases and J by 2 bases, and 12 bases separated the two germline ends. Germline V lookup: CDR1 MNHEY, CDR2 SVGEGT. CDR3 sequence reads: CASTLEGTGANVLTF. The CDR3 nucleotides read TGTGCCAGCACCCTCGAAGGGACTGGGGCCAACGTCCTGACTTTC.

This clonotype was counted ten times or more. The rearrangement links TRBV2 to TRBJ1-1, with D unclear. Germline V lookup: CDR1 SNHLY, CDR2 FYNNEI. Trimming cost V 4 bases and J 0 bases, with 9 bases left between them. The CDR3 runs 14 residues. The CDR3 sequence is CASSVQSMNTEAFF. The CDR3 DNA reads TGTGCCAGCAGTGTCCAGAGCATGAACACTGAAGCTTTCTTT. Full variable domain (outside the CDR3, taken from reference TRBV2 and TRBJ1-1): EPEVTQTPSHQVTQMGQEVILRCVPISNHLYFYWYRQILGQKVEFLVSFYNNEISEKSEIFDDQFSVERPDGSNFTLKIRSTKLEDSAMYFCASSVQSMNTEAFFGQGTRLTVV.

On this clonotype: The junction departs from the called germline gene at one end, perhaps through a read error. DNA of the CDR3: TGTGCCAGCAGGAGGGACAAAGAGACCCAGGACTTC. Protein product: CASRRDKETQDF. V and J are TRBV9 and TRBJ2-5; the D gene is possibly TRBD1 (6 bases). Germline V gene data show CDR1 as SGDLS and CDR2 as YYNGEE. The CDR3 consists of 12 residues.

Many counts were recorded for this clonotype. V usage is TRBV20-1 and J usage is TRBJ2-7, with 9 bases aligning to TRBD2. After removal of 0 bases from V and 3 bases from J, the junction contained 6 bases not matched to a gene. The length of the CDR3 is 15 residues. Germline loops: CDR1 DFQATT, CDR2 SNEGSKA (reference sequence). The CDR3 bases are TGCAGTGCTAGAGATTGGCGGGAGGGCCACTACGAGCAGTACTTC. It codes for CSARDWREGHYEQYF.

This clonotype was seen only a few times. This chain joins TRBV3-1 and TRBJ1-5; D is unresolved. With 5 bases removed from V and 5 bases from J, the gap between germline ends came to 10 bases. Germline values: CDR1 LGHDT, CDR2 YNNKEL (reference sequence). The CDR3 has 13 amino acids. The CDR3 nucleotides are TGTGCCAGCAGCAACGACCGCGATCAGCCCCAGCATTTT. Translated, it gives CASSNDRDQPQHF.

V and J are TRBV6-6 and TRBJ2-5; 9 bases match TRBD2. The germline CDR1 and CDR2 sequences are MNHNY and SVGAGI (reference sequence). The V and J ends lost 3 bases and 5 bases, in that order; junction bases with no gene match: 22. The CDR3 consists of 20 residues. The CDR3 here is CASSYMAGRGLAGPEETQYF. The CDR3 DNA sequence: TGTGCCAGCAGTTATATGGCAGGGAGAGGCCTAGCGGGACCCGAGGAGACCCAGTACTTC.

A few counts support this clonotype. This chain uses TRBV2 with TRBJ1-4, with D possibly TRBD1 on 5 matching bases. The CDR3 runs to 15 residues. From germline, CDR1 is SNHLY and CDR2 FYNNEI. Trimming stripped 6 bases from V and 0 bases from J, with 11 bases between. The CDR3 region has the DNA TGTGCCAGCAGGGGGGTTGGGACAACTAATGAAAAACTGTTTTTT. Protein: CASRGVGTTNEKLFF. Using reference TRBV2 and TRBJ1-4 for the parts outside the CDR3, the full variable domain is EPEVTQTPSHQVTQMGQEVILRCVPISNHLYFYWYRQILGQKVEFLVSFYNNEISEKSEIFDDQFSVERPDGSNFTLKIRSTKLEDSAMYFCASRGVGTTNEKLFFGSGTQLSVL.

There are many counts of this clonotype. This chain joins TRBV7-2 and TRBJ2-7; TRBD2 aligns across 8 bases. J was trimmed by 7 bases and V by 4 bases; bases with no gene match: 12. The CDR3 consists of 15 residues. Germline loops: CDR1 SGHTA, CDR2 FQGNSA. In DNA form, the CDR3 reads TGTGCCAGCAGCTCTGGGTTCGGGGGGGCCTGGGAGCAGTACTTC. It is translated as CASSSGFGGAWEQYF.